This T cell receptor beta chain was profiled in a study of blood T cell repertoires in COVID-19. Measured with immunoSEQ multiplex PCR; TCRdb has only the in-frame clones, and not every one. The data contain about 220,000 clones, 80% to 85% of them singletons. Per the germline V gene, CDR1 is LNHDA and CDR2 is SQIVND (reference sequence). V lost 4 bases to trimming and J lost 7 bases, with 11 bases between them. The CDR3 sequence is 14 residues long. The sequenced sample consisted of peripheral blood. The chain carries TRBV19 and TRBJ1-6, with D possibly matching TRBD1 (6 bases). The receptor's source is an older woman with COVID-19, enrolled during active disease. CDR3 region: CASSTQGPNSPLHF. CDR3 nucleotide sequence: TGTGCCAGTAGTACCCAGGGGCCAAATTCACCCCTCCACTTT.